In its sample, the clone carrying this T cell receptor beta chain was seen many times. As yet, its antigen is unknown. Trimming took off 4 bases at V and 7 bases at J, with 19 bases between the two ends. The germline V gene encodes CDR1 SQVTM and CDR2 ANQGSEA. The CDR3 contains 14 residues. The sample comes from a study of CD8 T cells in ankylosing spondylitis. Quantitative molecular-barcoded 5'-RACE generated the TCR beta libraries. TCRdb processed the 5' RACE reads anew with MiXCR; each CDR3 protein has one entry. The sample yields about 220,000 distinct CDR3 sequences, roughly 25% seen once. Study-level points and caveats: Characteristic of ankylosing spondylitis blood, it appeared, was a TCR beta motif comprising fewer than 10 highly homologous variants. Earlier reports found some motif variants in synovial fluid and blood in reactive arthritis.

This receptor was identified in a male donor with ankylosing spondylitis or in good health (not recorded which). This chain joins TRBV29-1 and TRBJ1-2, with TRBD1 as a possible D gene (6 bases). Sequenced input: blood, either unsorted or a sorted T cell fraction (not recorded which). This CDR3 is CSVAGEGGFGGYTF. The CDR3 DNA sequence: TGCAGCGTTGCGGGGGAGGGGGGATTCGGTGGCTACACCTTC.